Following are 23 T cell receptor beta chains from one sample sequenced in a study of cytomegalovirus exposure and HLA in healthy donors. Primers: 60 Vbeta forward and 13 Jbeta reverse. The protocol was immunoSEQ multiplex PCR, while the TCRdb copy is restricted to in-frame clones and leaves out a portion. The sample table sets out 150,000 to 200,000 clones. Sequencing was carried out using PBMCs. The receptor set was obtained from a woman aged 60 to 75 in good health and CMV-seronegative.

The chain recombines TRBV14 with TRBJ2-3, with 9 positions matching TRBD1. The germline V gene encodes CDR1 SGHDN and CDR2 FVKESK. This CDR3 comprises 15 residues. V was pared by 3 bases and J by 6 bases, with 7 bases of the junction left unmatched. CDR3 sequence reads: CASSQEDRGFDTQYF. For the CDR3, the DNA is TGTGCCAGCAGCCAGGAGGACAGGGGATTTGATACGCAGTATTTT.

The rearrangement joins TRBV7-2 to TRBJ1-6; D is perhaps TRBD1 (5 bases). Germline CDR1 is SGHTA and CDR2 is FQGNSA. This CDR3 region has 17 residues. The ends were cut back, 4 bases at V and 6 bases at J, with 19 bases in the middle. CDR3 bases: TGTGCCAGCAGCTCCACCATCCGACAGACTTCTAATTCACCCCTCCACTTT. It codes for CASSSTIRQTSNSPLHF.

CDR3 loop: CASGGEFRTYEQYF. CDR3 coding DNA: TGTGCCAGCGGCGGGGAGTTTCGCACCTACGAGCAGTACTTC. The rearrangement joins TRBV27 to TRBJ2-7; perhaps TRBD2 as D (6 bases). Deletions cut 8 bases from V and 2 bases from J, with 16 bases between. Germline-derived CDR1 and CDR2 are MNHEY and SMNVEV (reference sequence). The CDR3 runs to 14 residues.

This sequence joins TRBV5-1 and TRBJ1-3; a possible D gene is TRBD1 (6 bases). Germline V gives CDR1 SGHRS, CDR2 YFSETQ. The CDR3 has 15 amino acids. Trimming took 2 bases from V and 2 from J, leaving 11 bases between them. CDR3 coding DNA: TGCGCCAGCAGCTTTACAGGGAGCGCTGGAAACACCATATATTTT. Translation: CASSFTGSAGNTIYF. Drawing the rest from reference TRBV5-1 and TRBJ1-3, the complete variable domain is KAGVTQTPRYLIKTRGQQVTLSCSPISGHRSVSWYQQTPGQGLQFLFEYFSETQRNKGNFPGRFSGRQFSNSRSEMNVSTLELGDSALYLCASSFTGSAGNTIYFGEGSWLTVV.

The chain has TRBV6-4 and TRBJ1-1, with D maybe TRBD1 (5 bases). Germline CDR1 reads MRHNA; CDR2 reads SNTAGT. The CDR3 is made up of 13 amino acids. V was trimmed by 4 bases and J by 6 bases, leaving 12 bases between them. The CDR3 spells CASSGSQGPEAFF. Written as DNA, the CDR3 is TGTGCCAGCAGTGGGAGTCAGGGCCCTGAAGCTTTCTTT.

The V call is TRBV5-1, the J call TRBJ2-1; 12 bases line up with TRBD2. Germline trimming cut 4 bases from V and 11 bases from J; bases unmatched to any gene: 7. The CDR3 covers 14 residues. Germline V CDR1 and CDR2: SGHRS, YFSETQ. The CDR3 DNA follows: TGCGCCAGCAGCCCGGGACTAGCGGGCCCAAAGCAGTTCTTC. It is translated as CASSPGLAGPKQFF.

The rearrangement links TRBV10-3 to TRBJ2-1; the D is unclear. Germline lookup yields CDR1 ENHRY and CDR2 SYGVKD. The CDR3 covers 16 residues. The ends were cut back, 3 bases at V and 2 bases at J, with 14 bases in the middle. Written as DNA, the CDR3 is TGTGCCATCAGTGATGTACGAGCCCCGGCCTACAATGAGCAGTTCTTC. Amino acids: CAISDVRAPAYNEQFF.

V is TRBV7-2 and J is TRBJ2-2; 7 bases map to TRBD1. J lost 1 base, V lost 1 base, and 6 bases had no gene match. Germline CDR1 and CDR2: SGHTA and FQGNSA. The CDR3 runs to 17 residues. The chain's CDR3 is CASSLGNRGQNTGELFF. CDR3 DNA sequence: TGTGCCAGCAGCTTAGGGAATAGGGGGCAGAACACCGGGGAGCTGTTTTTT.

CDR3 sequence reads: CSVEGSGLLRLQYF. CDR3 nucleotide sequence: TGCAGCGTTGAAGGTTCGGGACTCCTCAGGTTGCAGTACTTC. V is TRBV29-1 and J is TRBJ2-7, with TRBD2 as a possible D gene (6 bases). Germline-derived CDR1 and CDR2 are SQVTM and ANQGSEA. The V end lost 1 base, the J end lost 9 bases, and 19 bases lay between the germline ends. The CDR3 extends over 14 amino acids.

The chain uses TRBV27 and TRBJ2-4; D is possibly TRBD2 (6 bases). Trimming took off 5 bases at V and 7 bases at J, with 9 bases between the two ends. CDR1 and CDR2 from the germline V gene are MNHEY and SMNVEV (reference sequence). This CDR3 spans 12 amino acids. The CDR3 protein is CASSPGTNIQYF. DNA of the CDR3: TGTGCCAGCAGTCCCGGGACTAACATTCAGTACTTC.

The V gene is TRBV2, the J gene TRBJ1-1, with TRBD1 as a possible D gene (6 bases). V shed 4 bases and J shed 5 bases, with 20 bases lying between them. Per the germline V gene, CDR1 is SNHLY and CDR2 is FYNNEI. CDR3 length: 16 residues. The CDR3 region is CASSVAGDTYATEAFF. DNA for the CDR3: TGTGCCAGCAGTGTAGCCGGGGACACCTATGCTACTGAAGCTTTCTTT.

V gene TRBV25-1 combines with J gene TRBJ1-5; D gene ambiguous. The CDR3 consists of 14 residues. Trimming took 4 bases from V and 4 from J, leaving 11 bases between them. CDR1 and CDR2 (germline): MGHDK, SYGVNS. CDR3 amino acids: CASSGTGPNQPQHF. For the CDR3, the DNA is TGTGCCAGCAGTGGCACGGGTCCTAATCAGCCCCAGCATTTT.

V gene TRBV5-8 combines with J gene TRBJ1-5; TRBD1 aligns across 7 bases. Trimming removed 6 bases from V and 7 bases from J; junction bases left unmatched: 13. The germline CDR1 and CDR2 sequences are SGHTS and YDEGEE. This CDR3 comprises 15 residues. Here the CDR3 reads CASTPGGGVEQPQHF. Here the CDR3 DNA reads TGTGCCAGCACCCCAGGGGGTGGTGTGGAGCAGCCCCAGCATTTT.

V usage is TRBV25-1 and J usage is TRBJ2-5; TRBD1 aligns across 7 bases. The DNA end is more similar to TRBJ2-7, so the J call may be wrong. CDR3 size: 13 residues. CDR1 and CDR2 from the germline V gene are MGHDK and SYGVNS. CDR3 loop: CASRRQGNYEQYF. CDR3 DNA: TGTGCCAGCAGAAGACAGGGCAACTACGAGCAGTACTTC.

The J gene is TRBJ1-5, the V gene TRBV19; D gene unclear. The CDR3 consists of 14 residues. Germline loops: CDR1 LNHDA, CDR2 SQIVND (reference sequence). The V end lost 3 bases, the J end lost 9 bases, and 15 bases lay between the germline ends. The DNA for the CDR3 is TGTGCCAGTAGTATGGGAGGGATACTTTCGCCCCAGCATTTT. As protein: CASSMGGILSPQHF.

The CDR3 DNA reads TGTGCCAGCAGCTTAAGACAGGGGGCTTACGAGCAGTACTTC. The encoded protein is CASSLRQGAYEQYF. J is TRBJ2-7 and V is TRBV5-4; 10 positions match TRBD1. From germline, CDR1 is SGHNT and CDR2 YYREEE (reference sequence). After removal of 2 bases from V and 4 bases from J, the junction contained 3 bases not matched to a gene. This CDR3 has 14 amino acids.

The V gene is TRBV7-6, the J gene TRBJ2-1; D is unresolved. The germline CDR1 and CDR2 sequences are SGHVS and FNYEAQ. Between the trimmed V and J ends, which lost 3 bases and 0 bases, there was a span of 12 bases. The CDR3 extends over 16 amino acids. DNA of the CDR3: TGTGCCAGCAGCTTGTTTGGGCGTAGCTCCTACAATGAGCAGTTCTTC. Translated, it gives CASSLFGRSSYNEQFF.

V and J are TRBV27 and TRBJ2-7; TRBD1 agrees at 8 bases. The V and J ends lost 7 bases and 4 bases, in that order; junction bases with no gene match: 12. This CDR3 contains 15 residues. Germline assignment: CDR1 MNHEY and CDR2 SMNVEV (reference sequence). CDR3 region: CASTPWQGAAYEQYF. DNA for the CDR3: TGTGCCAGCACCCCGTGGCAGGGGGCGGCATACGAGCAGTACTTC.

The rearrangement links TRBV7-2 to TRBJ2-1; 9 nucleotides match TRBD2. CDR3 length: 16 amino acids. Germline V lookup: CDR1 SGHTA, CDR2 FQGNSA. The junction had 5 bases not matched to a gene; V was cut back by 1 base and J by 4 bases. CDR3: CASSLGGGGAYNEQFF. The DNA of the CDR3 is TGTGCCAGCAGCTTAGGCGGCGGGGGGGCTTACAATGAGCAGTTCTTC.

This chain connects TRBV5-4 to TRBJ2-7; tentatively, D is TRBD2 (5 bases). The V gene lost 4 bases and the J gene lost 3 bases, with 17 bases spanning the gap. This CDR3 has 15 residues. In germline, CDR1 is SGHNT, CDR2 YYREEE (reference sequence). The CDR3 spells CASSPSGIWGYEQYF. CDR3 DNA sequence: TGTGCCAGCAGCCCCTCGGGGATCTGGGGCTACGAGCAGTACTTC. The full variable domain, with the rest looked up from reference TRBV5-4 and TRBJ2-7, is ETGVTQSPTHLIKTRGQQVTLRCSSQSGHNTVSWYQQALGQGPQFIFQYYREEENGRGNFPPRFSGLQFPNYSSELNVNALELDDSALYLCASSPSGIWGYEQYFGPGTRLTVT.

The V gene is TRBV7-3, the J gene TRBJ1-5; tentative D call: TRBD1 (6 bases). Trimming removed 5 bases at V and 7 bases at J, with 12 bases between. Per the germline V gene, CDR1 is SGHTA and CDR2 is FQGTGA. The CDR3 runs to 13 residues. The CDR3 reads CASSARGGQPQHF. The CDR3 nucleotides are TGTGCCAGCAGCGCTAGGGGGGGACAGCCCCAGCATTTT. Combining the CDR3 with reference TRBV7-3 and TRBJ1-5 gives the whole variable domain GAGVSQTPSNKVTEKGKYVELRCDPISGHTALYWYRQSLGQGPEFLIYFQGTGAADDSGLPNDRFFAVRPEGSVSTLKIQRTERGDSAVYLCASSARGGQPQHFGDGTRLSIL.

The V gene is TRBV14, the J gene TRBJ1-1; D is perhaps TRBD1 (5 bases). There are 14 residues in the CDR3. V was shortened by 4 bases and J by 4 bases, with 13 bases between the two germline ends. CDR1 and CDR2 (germline): SGHDN, FVKESK. For the CDR3, the DNA is TGTGCCAGCAGCCGGGACTCATGGGCCACTGAAGCTTTCTTT. Translated, it gives CASSRDSWATEAFF. The variable domain in full, completed from reference TRBV14 and TRBJ1-1, reads EAGVTQFPSHSVIEKGQTVTLRCDPISGHDNLYWYRRVMGKEIKFLLHFVKESKQDESGMPNNRFLAERTGGTYSTLKVQPAELEDSGVYFCASSRDSWATEAFFGQGTRLTVV.

The chain carries TRBV7-2 and TRBJ2-7; 9 nucleotides align to TRBD1. The CDR3 covers 15 residues. CDR1 is SGHTA and CDR2 is FQGNSA in the germline V gene. V dropped 1 base and J dropped 4; count of bases not matched to a gene: 5. CDR3 region: CASSLVGQGLYEQYF. The CDR3 nucleotides are TGTGCCAGCAGCTTAGTAGGACAGGGGTTATACGAGCAGTACTTC.